The clone carrying this T cell receptor beta chain showed up just a few times. As yet, its antigen is unknown. This sample was included in a study of T-cell memory formation after mild COVID-19. Study-wide results and limits: Memory sampled before infection contained some responding clones, suggesting cross-reactive memory joined. Clones that contracted from day 15 to 85 were balanced CD4/CD8, while later expanders leaned CD4+.

Employing constant-segment primers, 5'RACE generated TCR alpha and TCR beta cDNA libraries bearing sample barcodes and UMIs. TCRdb fed the 5' RACE reads into MiXCR, producing one record per CDR3 protein. The sample contains around 340,000 distinct CDR3 sequences, approximately 21% of which appear only once. Trimming at V came to 3 bases and at J to 0 bases, leaving 19 bases not matched to a gene. The germline CDR1 and CDR2 sequences are SGHDN and FVKESK. The CDR3 contains 21 residues. The sequenced material came from PBMCs or a T cell subset sorted from them (not recorded which). The V gene is TRBV14, the J gene TRBJ1-3; 8 positions match TRBD1. The sequence was collected from an adult woman who had mild COVID-19 (a few samples of this study predate the infection). Cell type and time point are not known. The CDR3 sequence is CASSHLVTGAPPTSSGNTIYF. For the CDR3, the DNA is TGTGCCAGCAGCCACCTCGTGACAGGGGCACCTCCTACGAGCTCTGGAAACACCATATATTTT.